This TCR beta chain was captured in a study of blood T cell repertoires in COVID-19. Study information: PBMCs, B-cell-depleted T cells, or T cells were the source of the cDNA or gDNA that made up the material.

Method: immunoSEQ multiplex PCR; TCRdb's copy keeps in-frame clones and lacks some. The table includes around 250,000 clones, approximately 82% detected once. CDR3 length: 15 amino acids. Trimming stripped 4 bases from V and 2 bases from J, with 12 bases between. Per the germline V gene, CDR1 is SGHNT and CDR2 is YYREEE (reference sequence). This clonotype was sampled from a man aged 55 to 70 who had recovered from COVID-19. This chain connects TRBV5-4 to TRBJ2-2; D perhaps matches TRBD1 (5 bases). The sequencing input was peripheral blood. CDR3 DNA: TGTGCCAGCAGCCAAGGGGCCCTTAACACCGGGGAGCTGTTTTTT. Protein sequence: CASSQGALNTGELFF.